This entry lists 32 T cell receptor beta chains sequenced from one sample in a study of T cell changes during pregnancy in multiple sclerosis. Sequenced by immunoSEQ multiplex PCR; TCRdb stores in-frame clones only, minus some. Among roughly 64,000 clones listed, less than 95% were seen once. Specimen: peripheral blood, collected in the third trimester of pregnancy. These receptors originate from a female donor in good health, enrolled as a control in a pregnancy study.

V and J are TRBV6-5 and TRBJ1-2, with 9 bases that match TRBD1. The CDR3 loop spans 14 amino acids. The germline gives CDR1 MNHEY, CDR2 SVGAGI. J lost 6 bases, V lost 6 bases, and 8 bases had no gene match. CDR3 nucleotides: TGTGCCAGCAGGACCCCGGGACAGGGTCATGGCTACACCTTC. This gives the protein CASRTPGQGHGYTF.

V gene TRBV5-4 combines with J gene TRBJ2-7, with D possibly matching TRBD1 (6 bases). Deletions cut 4 bases from V and 3 bases from J, with 11 bases between. The CDR3 has 13 residues. The germline V gene encodes CDR1 SGHNT and CDR2 YYREEE (reference sequence). Here the CDR3 reads CASSPDRDYEQYF. The CDR3 nucleotides read TGTGCCAGCAGCCCGGACAGAGACTACGAGCAGTACTTC. Supplemented by reference TRBV5-4 and TRBJ2-7, the full variable domain reads ETGVTQSPTHLIKTRGQQVTLRCSSQSGHNTVSWYQQALGQGPQFIFQYYREEENGRGNFPPRFSGLQFPNYSSELNVNALELDDSALYLCASSPDRDYEQYFGPGTRLTVT.

This chain uses TRBV7-2 with TRBJ1-4; the match to TRBD1 covers 7 bases. V was clipped by 5 bases and J by 6 bases; unmatched bases: 9. The CDR3 is 15 amino acids. Germline V gene sequence: CDR1 SGHTA, CDR2 FQGNSA. The CDR3 here is CASSQGDRAYEKLFF. For the CDR3, the DNA is TGTGCCAGCAGCCAGGGGGACAGAGCTTATGAAAAACTGTTTTTT.

The sample holds one count of this clone. This chain uses TRBV6-5 with TRBJ1-5; 9 bases map to TRBD1. V lost 6 bases, J lost 9 bases, and 12 bases stayed unmatched. The CDR3 length is 15 residues. CDR1 is MNHEY and CDR2 is SVGAGI in the germline V gene. CDR3 sequence (DNA): TGTGCCAGCAGCCTTGGACAGGGGTTTCGGGGGCCCCAGCATTTT. Residues: CASSLGQGFRGPQHF.

About this clone: At one end the junction does not follow the germline gene, possibly because of a read error. This sequence joins TRBV7-7 and TRBJ2-5, with TRBD2 identical over 7 bases. In germline, CDR1 is SSHAT, CDR2 FNYEAQ (reference sequence). This CDR3 comprises 15 residues. CDR3 nucleotides: TGTGCTAGCAGCTTAGACAAAGCGGGGCCGGAGACCCAGTACTTC. Protein: CASSLDKAGPETQYF.

This chain joins TRBV25-1 and TRBJ1-1; no definite D call. Germline V gives CDR1 MGHDK, CDR2 SYGVNS. This CDR3 is 14 amino acids long. V gave up 3 bases and J gave up 0 bases, with 8 bases separating them. CDR3 nucleotides: TGTGCCAGCAGTGATCCCACGGTGAACACTGAAGCTTTCTTT. Protein sequence: CASSDPTVNTEAFF.

This chain connects TRBV21-1 to TRBJ1-1; the table names TRBD1, a call not compared with the DNA. TRBV21-1 is a listed pseudogene. The CDR3 runs 16 residues. The CDR3 region has the DNA TGTGCCAGCAGCAACGACATCCCAAACAACAACACTGAAGCTTTCTTT. It is translated as CASSNDIPNNNTEAFF.

This clone showed up just a few times. The rearrangement uses TRBV27 and TRBJ2-1, with 15 bases identical to TRBD2. The germline CDR1 and CDR2 sequences are MNHEY and SMNVEV (reference sequence). The CDR3 is 15 amino acids. V gave up 5 bases and J gave up 7 bases; unmatched junction bases: 3. This CDR3 is CASSPGTSGGNEQFF. In DNA form, the CDR3 reads TGTGCCAGCAGTCCAGGGACTAGCGGGGGGAATGAGCAGTTCTTC.

V gene TRBV6-6 combines with J gene TRBJ2-7; D is perhaps TRBD1 (5 bases). The CDR3 has 14 amino acids. The V and J ends lost 2 bases and 0 bases respectively, with 8 bases between them. Germline CDR1 MNHNY, CDR2 SVGAGI (reference sequence). The CDR3 loop is CASSYDSFSYEQYF. CDR3 DNA sequence: TGTGCCAGCAGTTACGACAGCTTCTCCTACGAGCAGTACTTC.

V gene TRBV2 combines with J gene TRBJ2-5; the D gene is possibly TRBD1 (6 bases). The CDR3 loop spans 15 amino acids. With 6 bases removed from V and 5 bases from J, the gap between germline ends came to 19 bases. Germline V gives CDR1 SNHLY, CDR2 FYNNEI. CDR3 coding DNA: TGTGCCAGCAGCAGGGCCTCCCCACAGGGTGAGACCCAGTACTTC. It yields the protein CASSRASPQGETQYF.

This clone was picked up one time. Other DNA sequences in the sample encode the same CDR3. The chain joins TRBV14 to TRBJ2-1; TRBD1 agrees at 8 bases. Trimming took 1 base from V and 4 from J; bases not matched to a gene: 3. Germline values: CDR1 SGHDN, CDR2 FVKESK. The CDR3 runs to 15 residues. CDR3 sequence: CASSQGTGSYNEQFF. CDR3 in DNA: TGTGCCAGCAGCCAAGGGACAGGGTCGTACAATGAGCAGTTCTTC.

The gene calls are TRBV27 and TRBJ1-1; the D gene is possibly TRBD1 (6 bases). The V end was cut by 3 bases, the J end by 1 base, with 9 bases between. Germline V CDR1 and CDR2: MNHEY, SMNVEV (reference sequence). The CDR3 sequence is 14 residues long. CDR3 protein: CASSLAGANTEAFF. The CDR3 bases are TGTGCCAGCAGTTTGGCAGGGGCGAACACTGAAGCTTTCTTT.

The chain uses TRBV30 and TRBJ1-2; D call uncertain. Trimming pared 1 base from V and 0 bases from J, leaving 18 bases between. The CDR3 spans 17 residues. Looked up from germline, CDR1 is GTSNPN and CDR2 is SVGIG (reference sequence). The CDR3, as DNA: TGTGCCTGGAGTGCACAGTTACCCATATATCCTAACTATGGCTACACCTTC. Protein: CAWSAQLPIYPNYGYTF. The full variable domain, its missing parts supplied by reference TRBV30 and TRBJ1-2, is SQTIHQWPATLVQPVGSPLSLECTVEGTSNPNLYWYRQAAGRGLQLLFYSVGIGQISSEVPQNLSASRPQDRQFILSSKKLLLSDSGFYLCAWSAQLPIYPNYGYTFGSGTRLTVV.

The chain uses TRBV19 and TRBJ1-6; 8 nucleotides line up with TRBD1. The germline CDR1 and CDR2 sequences are LNHDA and SQIVND (reference sequence). The CDR3 is made up of 16 amino acids. Germline trimming cut 6 bases from V and 3 bases from J; bases unmatched to any gene: 7. The CDR3 region has the DNA TGTGCCAGTAGACCGACAGGGGAAGACTATAATTCACCCCTCCACTTT. This translates into CASRPTGEDYNSPLHF.

V usage is TRBV27 and J usage is TRBJ2-7; D may be TRBD2 (5 bases). The CDR3 is made up of 17 amino acids. CDR1 is MNHEY and CDR2 is SMNVEV in the germline V gene (reference sequence). The V end was cut by 1 base, the J end by 5 bases, with 21 bases between. Written as DNA, the CDR3 is TGTGCCAGCAGTTTATACCCCCTGACTTTGCTAGCTAACGAGCAGTACTTC. Amino acids: CASSLYPLTLLANEQYF.

The chain couples TRBV4-1 to TRBJ1-2, with 10 bases identical to TRBD1. V lost 2 bases, J lost 8 bases, and 23 bases stayed unmatched. This CDR3 is built from 20 residues. Germline V gene sequence: CDR1 MGHRA, CDR2 YSYEKL. CDR3 nucleotide sequence: TGCGCCAGCAGCCAACCGCCTTTAAGGGACAGGGGCCCCATCGAACTGGGCTACACCTTC. Translated: CASSQPPLRDRGPIELGYTF.

This rearrangement joins TRBV11-2 to TRBJ2-3, with D possibly matching TRBD1 (6 bases). The CDR3 runs 17 residues. Germline V gene data show CDR1 as SGHAT and CDR2 as FQNNGV. V was shortened by 2 bases and J by 0 bases, with 15 bases between the two germline ends. The CDR3 DNA is TGTGCCAGCAGCTTACCCTGGACAGAATATAGCACAGATACGCAGTATTTT. This codes for CASSLPWTEYSTDTQYF.

The V gene is TRBV2, the J gene TRBJ2-3; TRBD2 agrees at 9 bases. The CDR3 sequence is 13 residues long. The ends lost 9 bases at V and 1 base at J; junction bases unmatched: 2. CDR1 is SNHLY and CDR2 is FYNNEI in the germline V gene. Here the CDR3 DNA reads TGTGCCAGTTTAGCGGGAGGCACAGATACGCAGTATTTT. Translating gives CASLAGGTDTQYF.

The chain couples TRBV4-3 to TRBJ2-3, with 11 bases identical to TRBD2. CDR3 length: 16 residues. V shed 2 bases, J shed 4 bases, and the junction held 5 bases outside the gene matches. Germline-derived CDR1 and CDR2 are LGHNA and YSLEER. The DNA for the CDR3 is TGCGCCAGCAGCCAACGGCTAGCGGGGGGTCCAGATACGCAGTATTTT. Its protein product is CASSQRLAGGPDTQYF.

J is TRBJ2-1 and V is TRBV6-5; possible D gene TRBD1, 5 bases. The length of the CDR3 is 14 residues. The V end lost 6 bases, the J end lost 4 bases, and 13 bases lay between the germline ends. Germline V gene data show CDR1 as MNHEY and CDR2 as SVGAGI. DNA for the CDR3: TGTGCCAGCAGAGAAAGACAGAGTTACAATGAGCAGTTCTTC. It codes for CASRERQSYNEQFF.

The rearrangement links TRBV11-3 to TRBJ1-2; tentative D call: TRBD1 (5 bases). Looked up from germline, CDR1 is SGHNT and CDR2 is YENEEA. The CDR3 length is 13 residues. V was pared by 7 bases and J by 6 bases, with 15 bases between. In nucleotides, the CDR3 is TGTGCCAGCACCAGTCCTAAGACAGATGGCTACACCTTC. It is translated as CASTSPKTDGYTF.

Only one count was recorded for this clone. The chain links TRBV19 to TRBJ2-7; 7 bases fit TRBD1. Germline CDR1 reads LNHDA; CDR2 reads SQIVND (reference sequence). The CDR3 extends over 14 amino acids. Trimming cost V 7 bases and J 4 bases; bases outside gene matches: 10. CDR3 amino acids: CASTPSAGGYEQYF. The CDR3, as DNA: TGTGCCAGTACCCCTTCGGCAGGGGGATACGAGCAGTACTTC.

The rearrangement uses TRBV11-2 and TRBJ2-1; D may be TRBD2 (7 bases). Germline CDR1 and CDR2: SGHAT and FQNNGV. V shed 4 bases and J shed 10 bases, with 14 bases lying between them. The CDR3 has 13 amino acids. The CDR3 DNA reads as TGTGCCAGCAGCTCCATCGGGGGGCCCGAGCAGTTCTTC. Its translation is CASSSIGGPEQFF.

The CDR3 here is CASTTYPLNEQFF. The CDR3 DNA sequence: TGTGCCAGCACCACGTACCCCCTAAATGAGCAGTTCTTC. The J gene is TRBJ2-1, the V gene TRBV25-1; no definite D call. CDR3 length: 13 amino acids. CDR1 MGHDK and CDR2 SYGVNS come from the germline V gene. Trimming cost V 7 bases and J 7 bases, with 14 bases left between them.

This clone was picked up one time. V gene TRBV27 combines with J gene TRBJ2-7; 7 bases match TRBD2. V trimming: 6 bases; J trimming: 3 bases; junction bases outside the gene matches: 8. Germline V gene lookup returns CDR1 MNHEY and CDR2 SMNVEV (reference sequence). CDR3 length: 14 amino acids. The chain's CDR3 is CASRIGLDGYEQYF. The CDR3 coding sequence is TGTGCCAGCAGAATTGGACTAGACGGCTACGAGCAGTACTTC.

Only one count was recorded for this clone. This chain joins TRBV11-2 and TRBJ2-2; D is unclear. V was clipped by 3 bases and J by 1 base, with 6 bases between them. Germline V gives CDR1 SGHAT, CDR2 FQNNGV. The CDR3 spans 14 residues. The CDR3: CASSLTKNTGELFF. The CDR3 DNA is TGTGCCAGCAGCTTGACAAAGAACACCGGGGAGCTGTTTTTT.

The chain joins TRBV12-5 to TRBJ1-2; TRBD1 is a possible D gene (5 bases). The CDR3 is made up of 16 amino acids. Trimming removed 1 base from V and 5 bases from J, with 17 bases in between. Per germline, CDR1 LGHNT and CDR2 FRNRAP. CDR3 loop: CASGLDNPGFWYGYTF. The CDR3 nucleotides read TGTGCTAGTGGTTTGGACAATCCAGGGTTTTGGTATGGCTACACCTTC. Using reference TRBV12-5 and TRBJ1-2 for the parts outside the CDR3, the full variable domain is DARVTQTPRHKVTEMGQEVTMRCQPILGHNTVFWYRQTMMQGLELLAYFRNRAPLDDSGMPKDRFSAEMPDATLATLKIQPSEPRDSAVYFCASGLDNPGFWYGYTFGSGTRLTVV.

This sequence joins TRBV9 and TRBJ2-1; the match to TRBD2 covers 9 bases. Trimming cost V 0 bases and J 2 bases; bases outside gene matches: 3. There are 16 residues in the CDR3. The germline gives CDR1 SGDLS, CDR2 YYNGEE. CDR3 amino acids: CASSVGVAGAYNEQFF. Here the CDR3 DNA reads TGTGCCAGCAGCGTAGGGGTAGCGGGAGCCTACAATGAGCAGTTCTTC.

The chain links TRBV4-2 to TRBJ2-7; TRBD1 aligns across 10 bases. Germline values: CDR1 LGHNA, CDR2 YNFKEQ. The CDR3 runs 15 residues. V lost 1 base, J lost 7 bases, and 7 bases stayed unmatched. The CDR3 DNA is TGTGCCAGCAGCCAAGTGGGACAGGGGTTGCTTGAGCAGTACTTC. Its translation is CASSQVGQGLLEQYF.

This clone was seen only once. The J gene is TRBJ2-7, the V gene TRBV19, with TRBD2 matching over 7 bases. CDR3 length: 15 amino acids. Losses at the gene ends were 3 bases for V and 4 bases for J; bases not matched to a gene: 9. Germline values: CDR1 LNHDA, CDR2 SQIVND (reference sequence). Here the CDR3 DNA reads TGTGCCAGTAGTATTATTGCGGGAGAGTTGTACGAGCAGTACTTC. It codes for CASSIIAGELYEQYF.

The rearrangement joins TRBV6-5 to TRBJ1-4; possibly TRBD1 for D (5 bases). Per the germline V gene, CDR1 is MNHEY and CDR2 is SVGAGI. The length of the CDR3 is 14 residues. V gave up 7 bases and J gave up 8 bases, with 17 bases separating them. CDR3 residues: CASTPGLGGEKLFF. CDR3 bases: TGTGCCAGCACCCCGGGACTGGGTGGGGAAAAACTGTTTTTT.

The chain is built from TRBV27 and TRBJ2-3, with 7 bases lining up with TRBD2. Germline-derived CDR1 and CDR2 are MNHEY and SMNVEV (reference sequence). V was clipped by 7 bases and J by 6 bases; unmatched bases: 7. The CDR3 extends over 13 amino acids. The CDR3 spells CASNRSSGDTQYF. For the CDR3, the DNA is TGTGCCAGCAATAGAAGTAGCGGGGATACGCAGTATTTT.